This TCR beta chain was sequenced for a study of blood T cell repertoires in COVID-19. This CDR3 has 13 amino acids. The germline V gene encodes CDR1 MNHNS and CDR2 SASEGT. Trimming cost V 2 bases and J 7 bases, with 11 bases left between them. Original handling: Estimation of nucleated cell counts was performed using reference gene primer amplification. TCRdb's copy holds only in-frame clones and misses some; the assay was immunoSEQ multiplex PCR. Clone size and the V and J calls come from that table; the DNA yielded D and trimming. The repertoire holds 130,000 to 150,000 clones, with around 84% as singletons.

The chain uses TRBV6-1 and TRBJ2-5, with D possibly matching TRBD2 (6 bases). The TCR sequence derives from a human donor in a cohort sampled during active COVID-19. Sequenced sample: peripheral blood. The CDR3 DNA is TGTGCCAGCAGTGAAATAGGGCGGGGGACCCAGTACTTC. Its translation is CASSEIGRGTQYF.